The clone carrying this T cell receptor beta chain was counted only a few times. The CDR3 loop spans 13 amino acids. Trimming took 4 bases from V and 4 from J, leaving 10 bases between them. CDR1 SQVTM and CDR2 ANQGSEA come from the germline V gene. Unique molecular identifiers tagged the TCRbeta library. TCRdb re-called the PCR reads through MiXCR, storing one row per CDR3 protein. The sample contains some 640,000 distinct CDR3 sequences, 16% of which appear only once. These data belong to a study of T-cell reconstitution after alpha-beta-depleted transplantation in children. Source: PBMCs from the stem cell graft donor, taken from the stem cell graft. The receptor was derived from a human donor who donated a stem cell graft to a child with acute myeloid leukemia. V usage is TRBV29-1 and J usage is TRBJ2-2; D perhaps matches TRBD1 (5 bases). This CDR3 reads CSVGQGTTGELFF. The CDR3 DNA reads as TGCAGCGTTGGCCAGGGCACCACCGGGGAGCTGTTTTTT.